These 18 T cell receptor beta chains were all obtained from the same sample, sequenced in a study of response to subunit inactivated influenza vaccine. From the RT-PCR reads, TCRdb called clonotypes with MiXCR, one entry per CDR3 protein. Among 180,000 or so distinct CDR3 sequences listed, approximately 12% were seen once. The sample was also reused in another study, on T cells expressing NK-cell markers. That source notes: 5'RACE template switching with UMIs produced the TCR beta cDNA.

The source was CD8+ T cells sorted from PBMCs, collected 12 days after vaccination. The receptors shown here come from a man aged 45-60 years who received an inactivated influenza vaccine.

The chain joins TRBV28 to TRBJ2-1, with TRBD2 as a possible D gene (6 bases). In germline, CDR1 is MDHEN, CDR2 SYDVKM. Between the trimmed V and J ends, which lost 4 bases and 8 bases, there was a span of 24 bases. There are 17 residues in the CDR3. CDR3 loop: CASSSLPVSGRVDEQFF. The CDR3, as DNA: TGTGCCAGCAGTTCCCTACCGGTGAGCGGGCGTGTAGATGAGCAGTTCTTC.

V gene TRBV7-3 combines with J gene TRBJ2-1, with D unclear. V gave up 2 bases and J gave up 5 bases, with 16 bases separating them. Germline V gives CDR1 SGHTA, CDR2 FQGTGA. The CDR3 spans 16 residues. The CDR3 DNA reads as TGTGCCAGCAGCTTATTGGATAGGTTGGGGAACAATGAGCAGTTCTTC. It encodes CASSLLDRLGNNEQFF.

V usage is TRBV20-1 and J usage is TRBJ1-2; tentative D call: TRBD1 (5 bases). Germline CDR1 and CDR2: DFQATT and SNEGSKA (reference sequence). This CDR3 is 14 amino acids long. The V and J ends lost 5 bases and 3 bases respectively, with 16 bases between them. The CDR3 nucleotides read TGCAGTGCTGAACACTCCTGGGGCTACTATGGCTACACCTTC. Translated, it gives CSAEHSWGYYGYTF.

V gene TRBV30 combines with J gene TRBJ1-6; D remains unclear. Germline V gives CDR1 GTSNPN, CDR2 SVGIG (reference sequence). This CDR3 has 14 residues. Trimming left V 0 bases short and J 9 bases short, with 12 bases between. CDR3 in amino acids: CAWSVPGEASPLHF. The CDR3 DNA follows: TGTGCCTGGAGTGTACCCGGGGAGGCTTCACCCCTCCACTTT.

V is TRBV13 and J is TRBJ2-2; D may match TRBD1 or TRBD2 (6 bases each). The V and J ends lost 5 bases and 0 bases respectively, with 31 bases between them. Germline V lookup: CDR1 PRHDT, CDR2 FYEKMQ (reference sequence). The CDR3 is 22 amino acids. CDR3 protein: CASSPPLTWWRDIHPNTGELFF. The CDR3 nucleotides are TGTGCCAGCAGCCCCCCCCTGACATGGTGGCGGGACATACACCCGAACACCGGGGAGCTGTTTTTT.

This clonotype came up many times. The chain links TRBV12-3 or TRBV12-4 to TRBJ2-2; 9 bases line up with TRBD2. The junction had 11 bases not matched to a gene; V was cut back by 5 bases and J by 4 bases. This CDR3 has 17 amino acids. CDR3 DNA sequence: TGTGCCAGCAGTCCCCTCTTTGCGGGGGGGCCCACCGGGGAGCTGTTTTTT. Translated, it gives CASSPLFAGGPTGELFF.

This clonotype was counted only a few times. The chain uses TRBV6-2 or TRBV6-3 and TRBJ2-1; a weak D match, TRBD2 (6 bases). The V end was cut by 0 bases, the J end by 4 bases, with 10 bases between. This CDR3 region has 15 residues. CDR1 and CDR2 (germline): MNHEY, SVGEGT. DNA of the CDR3: TGTGCCAGCAGTTACTCGGGGGGAGAGTACAATGAGCAGTTCTTC. It specifies CASSYSGGEYNEQFF.

This clonotype has just a few counts. The J gene is TRBJ2-6, the V gene TRBV5-1; no definite D call. Trimming removed 4 bases at V and 2 bases at J, with 10 bases between. The CDR3 runs 15 residues. Germline CDR1 and CDR2: SGHRS and YFSETQ. Here the CDR3 DNA reads TGCGCCAGCAGCACCCCCGAGGCTGGGGCCAACGTCCTGACTTTC. It codes for CASSTPEAGANVLTF.

This clonotype was seen only a few times. V and J are TRBV30 and TRBJ2-1; 11 bases align to TRBD1. CDR3 length: 16 residues. Germline assignment: CDR1 GTSNPN and CDR2 SVGIG (reference sequence). V trimming: 8 bases; J trimming: 4 bases; junction bases outside the gene matches: 13. CDR3 sequence (DNA): TGTGCCCGCAGTGGACAGGGGGCTTACGCGTACAATGAGCAGTTCTTC. Amino acid sequence: CARSGQGAYAYNEQFF.

This chain links TRBV5-4 with TRBJ2-7; D is uncertain. CDR1 and CDR2 from the germline V gene are SGHNT and YYREEE (reference sequence). V lost 0 bases to trimming and J lost 1 base, with 8 bases between them. CDR3 length equals 14 residues. CDR3 bases: TGTGCCAGCAGCTTGGCGCTGGGTTCCTACGAGCAGTACTTC. This translates into CASSLALGSYEQYF.

In DNA form, the CDR3 reads TGTGCCTGGAGCTCAGGGGGCTTTGCGGAGACCCAGTACTTC. Its translation is CAWSSGGFAETQYF. The chain carries TRBV30 and TRBJ2-5; 8 bases map to TRBD1. Trimming at V came to 3 bases and at J to 5 bases, leaving 8 bases not matched to a gene. The CDR3 has 14 residues. Germline CDR1 is GTSNPN and CDR2 is SVGIG (reference sequence).

This clonotype was seen a few times. The V gene is TRBV11-2, the J gene TRBJ1-6; no reliable D call. The CDR3 length is 13 residues. Germline CDR1 SGHAT, CDR2 FQNNGV. Trimming took off 1 base at V and 12 bases at J, with 10 bases between the two ends. In DNA form, the CDR3 reads TGTGCCAGCAGCTTAGGATTAAATGGACCCCTCCACTTT. It translates to CASSLGLNGPLHF.

V gene TRBV2 combines with J gene TRBJ2-3; TRBD1 aligns across 7 bases. The CDR3 has 14 residues. Germline trimming cut 6 bases from V and 6 bases from J; bases unmatched to any gene: 9. CDR1 and CDR2 (germline): SNHLY, FYNNEI. CDR3 amino acids: CASSENPQGDTQYF. DNA for the CDR3: TGTGCCAGCAGCGAGAACCCACAGGGGGATACGCAGTATTTT. The variable domain in full, with the rest retrieved from reference TRBV2 and TRBJ2-3, is EPEVTQTPSHQVTQMGQEVILRCVPISNHLYFYWYRQILGQKVEFLVSFYNNEISEKSEIFDDQFSVERPDGSNFTLKIRSTKLEDSAMYFCASSENPQGDTQYFGPGTRLTVL.

The chain combines TRBV30 with TRBJ2-6, with D unresolved. The CDR3 is 15 residues long. Germline lookup yields CDR1 GTSNPN and CDR2 SVGIG (reference sequence). V lost 5 bases, J lost 1 base, and 12 bases lay in between. The CDR3 coding sequence is TGTGCCTGGGAGGAGTGGGTATCTGGGGCCAACGTCCTGACTTTC. Its translation: CAWEEWVSGANVLTF. Combining the CDR3 with reference TRBV30 and TRBJ2-6 gives the whole variable domain SQTIHQWPATLVQPVGSPLSLECTVEGTSNPNLYWYRQAAGRGLQLLFYSVGIGQISSEVPQNLSASRPQDRQFILSSKKLLLSDSGFYLCAWEEWVSGANVLTFGAGSRLTVL.

This clonotype came up a few times. CDR3 protein: CASSFGPPRGRVTDTQYF. Written as DNA, the CDR3 is TGCGCCAGCAGCTTCGGCCCCCCGCGGGGGCGGGTCACAGATACGCAGTATTTT. This chain links TRBV5-1 with TRBJ2-3; possibly TRBD2 for D (7 bases). CDR1 is SGHRS, CDR2 YFSETQ, per germline. V was pared by 2 bases and J by 2 bases, with 21 bases between. The CDR3 totals 18 residues.

This clonotype was detected many times. The chain combines TRBV20-1 with TRBJ2-7, with 11 nucleotides matching TRBD2. The trim removed 3 bases at V and 5 bases at J, leaving 3 bases unmatched. Germline V gene data show CDR1 as DFQATT and CDR2 as SNEGSKA (reference sequence). The CDR3 spans 13 residues. The chain's CDR3 is CSASTSGRDEQYF. CDR3 DNA: TGCAGTGCTAGTACTAGCGGGAGAGACGAGCAGTACTTC.

This clonotype was counted a single time. At one end, the junction sequence differs from germline, possibly due to a read error. The J gene is TRBJ1-5, the V gene TRBV20-1, with no clear D. The CDR3 extends over 15 amino acids. Germline V gene lookup returns CDR1 DFQATT and CDR2 SNEGSKA (reference sequence). The CDR3 loop is CRARSQDRSNQPQHF. DNA of the CDR3: TGCCGTGCTAGATCTCAGGACCGCAGCAATCAGCCCCAGCATTTT.

This clonotype has just a few counts. The chain uses TRBV6-1 and TRBJ2-5; a possible D gene is TRBD2 (6 bases). The germline V gene encodes CDR1 MNHNS and CDR2 SASEGT. The CDR3 runs 14 residues. V was pared by 5 bases and J by 1 base, with 11 bases between. CDR3 DNA: TGTGCCAGCAGTAATCTAGCGTCCCAAGAGACCCAGTACTTC. Translating gives CASSNLASQETQYF.